These 29 T cell receptor beta chains came from one sample sequenced in a study of blood T cell repertoires in COVID-19. Sequencing was performed with immunoSEQ multiplex PCR; in TCRdb, only in-frame clones are kept and a portion is missing. Found here are over 250,000 clones, more than 90% of them singletons; the top ten hold 2.6%. Sequencing was carried out using PBMCs or T cells enriched from blood (not recorded which). Receptors were obtained from a man in his sixties who had recovered from COVID-19.

This sequence joins TRBV23-1 and TRBJ1-2, with D perhaps TRBD1 (5 bases). TRBV23-1 is noted as an ORF with a role that remains uncertain. V lost 9 bases, J lost 4 bases, and 15 bases lay in between. The CDR3 contains 13 residues. The CDR3 region has the DNA TGCGCCAGGGGGGGGGACCGGAGCTATGGCTACACCTTC. This codes for CARGGDRSYGYTF.

J is TRBJ2-5 and V is TRBV7-8; D uncertain. V was pared by 5 bases and J by 4 bases, with 11 bases between. CDR1 and CDR2 from the germline V gene are SGHVS and FQNEAQ. The length of the CDR3 is 13 residues. This chain's CDR3 is CASSRPPRETQYF. CDR3 nucleotide sequence: TGTGCCAGCAGCCGCCCCCCTCGAGAGACCCAGTACTTC. The full variable domain, its missing parts supplied by reference TRBV7-8 and TRBJ2-5, is GAGVSQSPRYKVAKRGQDVALRCDPISGHVSLFWYQQALGQGPEFLTYFQNEAQLDKSGLPSDRFFAERPEGSVSTLKIQRTQQEDSAVYLCASSRPPRETQYFGPGTRLLVL.

CDR3: CASGGTGDNQPQHF. The CDR3 DNA follows: TGTGCCAGCGGGGGAACAGGGGACAATCAGCCCCAGCATTTT. The chain couples TRBV2 to TRBJ1-5, with 7 bases that match TRBD1. V shed 8 bases and J 3 bases; nucleotides not matched to a gene: 7. Germline V gene sequence: CDR1 SNHLY, CDR2 FYNNEI. The CDR3 length is 14 residues.

This sequence joins TRBV2 and TRBJ1-5, with TRBD1 as a possible D gene (6 bases). Trimming stripped 9 bases from V and 1 base from J, with 16 bases between. CDR1 is SNHLY and CDR2 is FYNNEI in the germline V gene. The CDR3 is made up of 15 amino acids. The CDR3 loop is CASLRGGGSNQPQHF. CDR3 nucleotides: TGTGCCAGTCTCAGGGGTGGCGGGAGCAATCAGCCCCAGCATTTT.

The genes are TRBV9 and TRBJ2-7, with TRBD2 matching over 13 bases. From germline, CDR1 is SGDLS and CDR2 YYNGEE. The CDR3 is 15 amino acids. V was pared by 0 bases and J by 4 bases, with 1 base of the junction left unmatched. The CDR3 DNA reads as TGTGCCAGCAGCGTAGCGACTAGCGGGGGGTACGAGCAGTACTTC. Translated: CASSVATSGGYEQYF.

Comments on this clone: A junction boundary mismatches the germline segment, possibly from a read error. The gene calls are TRBV7-7 and TRBJ2-5, with TRBD2 identical over 8 bases. Germline V gene data show CDR1 as SSHAT and CDR2 as FNYEAQ (reference sequence). CDR3 size: 14 residues. CDR3 in DNA: TGTGCTAGCAGCGACCCTAGCGGGCTCGGGACCCAGTACTTC. Its protein product is CASSDPSGLGTQYF.

As to this clone: Other DNA sequences of this sample code for an identical CDR3. The chain links TRBV9 to TRBJ2-7; 7 bases fit TRBD2. Trimming at V came to 0 bases and at J to 0 bases, leaving 3 bases not matched to a gene. Germline loops: CDR1 SGDLS, CDR2 YYNGEE. This CDR3 comprises 15 residues. The CDR3 loop is CASSVASGLSYEQYF. The CDR3 bases are TGTGCCAGCAGCGTAGCTAGCGGACTCTCCTACGAGCAGTACTTC.

The rearrangement joins TRBV6-1 to TRBJ1-1, with D possibly matching TRBD1 (6 bases). This CDR3 contains 14 residues. V was cut by 2 bases and J by 4 bases, with 11 bases left in between. CDR1 is MNHNS and CDR2 is SASEGT in the germline V gene. CDR3 sequence (DNA): TGTGCCAGCAGTGAATTACAGGGCCGCACTGAAGCTTTCTTT. Amino acid sequence: CASSELQGRTEAFF.

CDR3 in DNA: TGTGCCAGCAGCTTAGAGACCGCCACGGGGGGCTACACCTTC. Translation: CASSLETATGGYTF. V gene TRBV7-9 combines with J gene TRBJ1-2; D gene uncertain. Trimming cost V 1 base and J 8 bases, with 14 bases left between them. This CDR3 contains 14 residues. The V gene's germline CDR1 is SEHNR and CDR2 FQNEAQ (reference sequence).

The chain employs TRBV5-1 and TRBJ1-1; perhaps TRBD1 as D (5 bases). Trimming took off 3 bases at V and 2 bases at J, with 14 bases between the two ends. The CDR3 covers 15 residues. CDR1 and CDR2 (germline): SGHRS, YFSETQ. CDR3 in amino acids: CASSYARELNTEAFF. The CDR3 DNA reads as TGCGCCAGCAGCTACGCCAGGGAACTTAACACTGAAGCTTTCTTT.

Only a few counts were recorded for this clone. The V call is TRBV24-1, the J call TRBJ2-7; TRBD2 matches at 7 bases. The CDR3 has 15 residues. Germline V gives CDR1 KGHDR, CDR2 SFDVKD. J lost 3 bases, V lost 3 bases, and 7 bases had no gene match. The CDR3 loop is CATSDPPRGVYEQYF. For the CDR3, the DNA is TGTGCCACCAGTGATCCGCCCCGGGGGGTCTACGAGCAGTACTTC.

The chain joins TRBV7-8 to TRBJ2-7, with 7 positions matching TRBD1. V lost 3 bases, J lost 7 bases, and 12 bases stayed unmatched. The germline V gene encodes CDR1 SGHVS and CDR2 FQNEAQ. This CDR3 is 15 amino acids long. Here the CDR3 DNA reads TGTGCCAGCAGCTTTATCGCACAGGGGAGTCGGGAGCAGTACTTC. This sequence encodes CASSFIAQGSREQYF.

This CDR3 reads CASRVAGENTDTQYF. The CDR3 nucleotides are TGTGCCAGCAGAGTAGCGGGGGAGAACACAGATACGCAGTATTTT. V and J are TRBV2 and TRBJ2-3, with TRBD2 identical over 9 bases. The CDR3 has 15 residues. J gave up 2 bases and V 6 bases, and 6 bases lay outside the gene matches. Germline assignment: CDR1 SNHLY and CDR2 FYNNEI.

The chain uses TRBV2 and TRBJ1-1; TRBD1 is a possible D gene (6 bases). Trimming cost V 6 bases and J 4 bases, with 9 bases left between them. CDR3 length equals 12 residues. Germline V CDR1 and CDR2: SNHLY, FYNNEI. The CDR3 spells CASRQGITEAFF. As DNA, the CDR3 is TGTGCCAGCAGACAGGGTATCACTGAAGCTTTCTTT. The full variable domain, with the rest looked up from reference TRBV2 and TRBJ1-1, is EPEVTQTPSHQVTQMGQEVILRCVPISNHLYFYWYRQILGQKVEFLVSFYNNEISEKSEIFDDQFSVERPDGSNFTLKIRSTKLEDSAMYFCASRQGITEAFFGQGTRLTVV.

The chain links TRBV3-1 (or the pseudogene TRBV3-2) to TRBJ2-3, with D possibly TRBD2 on 5 matching bases. V lost 0 bases, J lost 7 bases, and 14 bases lay in between. This CDR3 is 15 amino acids long. Germline CDR1 LGHDT, CDR2 YNNKEL (reference sequence). CDR3 sequence: CASSQDFLPGNTQYF. The CDR3 DNA is TGTGCCAGCAGCCAAGATTTCCTGCCGGGGAATACGCAGTATTTT.

This chain uses TRBV19 with TRBJ2-5; TRBD2 agrees at 7 bases. CDR3 length: 13 residues. V lost 5 bases to trimming and J lost 5 bases; unmatched junction nucleotides: 5. The V gene's germline CDR1 is LNHDA and CDR2 SQIVND (reference sequence). This chain's CDR3 is CASSGGSVETQYF. The CDR3 coding sequence is TGTGCCAGTAGTGGCGGGAGCGTGGAGACCCAGTACTTC.

The DNA of the CDR3 is TGTGCCTGGGACCGCGCGGTCACGAACACCGGGGAGCTGTTTTTT. Its translation: CAWDRAVTNTGELFF. V and J are TRBV30 and TRBJ2-2; D not certain. Germline V gene lookup returns CDR1 GTSNPN and CDR2 SVGIG (reference sequence). V was trimmed by 5 bases and J by 0 bases, leaving 13 bases between them. This CDR3 contains 15 residues.

The V and J genes are TRBV10-1 and TRBJ2-1, with TRBD2 matching over 9 bases. J gave up 10 bases and V 4 bases, and 17 bases lay outside the gene matches. CDR1 and CDR2 from the germline V gene are WNHNN and SYGVQD (reference sequence). The CDR3 has 17 residues. For the CDR3, the DNA is TGCGCCAGCAGTGCGGGGCTAGCGGGACTAATGAGGGGCGAGCAGTTCTTC. Translating gives CASSAGLAGLMRGEQFF.

The chain combines TRBV11-3 with TRBJ2-1; 11 bases align to TRBD2. Trimming cost V 6 bases and J 10 bases; bases outside gene matches: 11. Looked up from germline, CDR1 is SGHNT and CDR2 is YENEEA. The CDR3 is 15 amino acids. CDR3 in DNA: TGTGCCAGCAGTAAGCCGGGACTAGCGGCCGGAGAGCAGTTCTTC. It is translated as CASSKPGLAAGEQFF. The full variable domain, completed using reference TRBV11-3 and TRBJ2-1, is EAGVVQSPRYKIIEKKQPVAFWCNPISGHNTLYWYLQNLGQGPELLIRYENEEAVDDSQLPKDRFSAERLKGVDSTLKIQPAELGDSAVYLCASSKPGLAAGEQFFGPGTRLTVL.

The chain has TRBV16 and TRBJ1-3; 10 nucleotides align to TRBD1. J gave up 0 bases and V 4 bases, and 6 bases lay outside the gene matches. CDR1 is KGHSY and CDR2 is FQNENV in the germline V gene. The CDR3 has 17 residues. The CDR3 protein is CASSLRQGATSGNTIYF. CDR3 sequence (DNA): TGTGCCAGCAGCCTAAGACAGGGGGCGACCTCTGGAAACACCATATATTTT.

The chain uses TRBV25-1 and TRBJ1-2, with D perhaps matching TRBD1 (6 bases). CDR1 MGHDK and CDR2 SYGVNS come from the germline V gene. This CDR3 region has 12 residues. Trimming pared 2 bases from V and 5 bases from J, leaving 6 bases between. CDR3 in amino acids: CASSEQGYGYTF. In DNA, the CDR3 is TGTGCCAGCAGTGAACAGGGGTATGGCTACACCTTC.

This sequence joins TRBV5-6 and TRBJ2-7; maybe TRBD1 (5 bases). Germline-derived CDR1 and CDR2 are SGHDT and YYEEEE. The germline V and J ends were trimmed by 3 bases and 2 bases, with 15 bases remaining between them. The CDR3 has 15 amino acids. The CDR3 DNA is TGTGCCAGCAGCTCGCTGCGGCAGGGTGCCTACGAGCAGTACTTC. This translates into CASSSLRQGAYEQYF.

This chain joins TRBV10-2 and TRBJ2-6; the D gene is possibly TRBD1 (6 bases). The CDR3 is made up of 15 amino acids. V lost 3 bases and J 1 base, leaving 7 bases between the germline ends. Germline V gene sequence: CDR1 WSHSY, CDR2 SAAADI. Here the CDR3 DNA reads TGCGCCAGCAGTGAACAGGGTTCTGGGGCCAACGTCCTGACTTTC. It is translated as CASSEQGSGANVLTF.

This chain uses TRBV11-2 with TRBJ1-2; D remains unclear. This CDR3 is built from 16 residues. Trimming left V 4 bases short and J 3 bases short, with 18 bases between. Germline V lookup: CDR1 SGHAT, CDR2 FQNNGV. As DNA, the CDR3 is TGTGCCAGCAGCTCTTCCATGTCCCGCTTAGACTATGGCTACACCTTC. As protein: CASSSSMSRLDYGYTF.

This sequence joins TRBV6-6 and TRBJ2-1; 10 nucleotides agree with TRBD1. The CDR3 covers 22 residues. The J segment lost 0 bases and the V segment lost 5 bases, leaving 22 bases of the junction unmatched. Per germline, CDR1 MNHNY and CDR2 SVGAGI (reference sequence). In DNA form, the CDR3 reads TGTGCCAGCAGTCCCGGGACAGGGGTTCGTCAGGCTTCGCGGAGCTCCTACAATGAGCAGTTCTTC. This sequence encodes CASSPGTGVRQASRSSYNEQFF.

The rearrangement uses TRBV30 and TRBJ2-3, with 8 positions matching TRBD1. J was trimmed by 2 bases and V by 2 bases; bases with no gene match: 3. Germline values: CDR1 GTSNPN, CDR2 SVGIG (reference sequence). The CDR3 has 14 amino acids. CDR3 sequence reads: CAWSWGQATDTQYF. DNA of the CDR3: TGTGCCTGGAGTTGGGGACAGGCCACAGATACGCAGTATTTT.

The chain is built from TRBV7-9 and TRBJ1-3; D may be TRBD1 (5 bases). CDR3 size: 12 residues. Deletions cut 6 bases from V and 8 bases from J, with 11 bases between. Germline values: CDR1 SEHNR, CDR2 FQNEAQ (reference sequence). CDR3 in amino acids: CASRSTGYTIYF. CDR3 bases: TGTGCCAGCAGATCAACAGGTTACACCATATATTTT.

This chain uses TRBV30 with TRBJ1-3, with a weak D call TRBD1 (5 bases). V shed 0 bases and J shed 2 bases, with 14 bases lying between them. The CDR3 is 16 residues long. Per germline, CDR1 GTSNPN and CDR2 SVGIG (reference sequence). The CDR3 here is CAWSVGTFFPGNTIYF. In nucleotides, the CDR3 is TGTGCCTGGAGTGTCGGGACTTTTTTCCCTGGAAACACCATATATTTT. Full variable domain (rest looked up from reference TRBV30 and TRBJ1-3): SQTIHQWPATLVQPVGSPLSLECTVEGTSNPNLYWYRQAAGRGLQLLFYSVGIGQISSEVPQNLSASRPQDRQFILSSKKLLLSDSGFYLCAWSVGTFFPGNTIYFGEGSWLTVV.

The chain uses TRBV6-5 and TRBJ1-2, with D uncertain. This CDR3 has 12 amino acids. The germline gives CDR1 MNHEY, CDR2 SVGAGI. V lost 7 bases, J lost 6 bases, and 12 bases lay in between. CDR3 DNA: TGTGCCAGCACAGGCCAGGATAATGGCTACACCTTC. Translated, it gives CASTGQDNGYTF.